The sequence of this TCR beta chain was determined in a study of graft-versus-host responses after intestinal transplantation. Background on the study: The transplants performed in recipients were multivisceral, liver-intestinal, or isolated intestinal. Recipients were all induced with anti-thymocyte globulin, then given tacrolimus and steroids for two to three years.

The CDR3 length is 14 residues. The V gene lost 5 bases and the J gene lost 8 bases, with 15 bases spanning the gap. In germline, CDR1 is SEHNR, CDR2 FQNEAQ (reference sequence). Only in-frame clones appear in the TCRdb table, and some are missing; sequencing was by immunoSEQ multiplex PCR. The sample yields over 100,000 clones, 85% to 95% seen once. This clone was counted a single time. The antigen is not known. The sequence was collected from a human donor who received an intestinal transplant. The sample was unstimulated CD8+ T cells sorted from spleen or lymph node cells, taken before intestinal transplant. The chain carries TRBV7-9 and TRBJ1-4; D ambiguous. CDR3 sequence (DNA): TGTGCCAGCAGCCTCGACGGTGGCCCCGAAAAACTGTTTTTT. Translated, it gives CASSLDGGPEKLFF.